One and the same sample provided the 13 T cell receptor beta chains below, sequenced in a study of post-analysis software for immune sequencing data. Study-level findings and limits: Included in a set of about five TRBV segments more frequent in patients than controls were TRBV5-6, TRBV5-1 and TRBV20-1.

Sequencing libraries made from TCR beta cDNA carried unique molecular identifiers. In TCRdb, the PCR reads were re-called with MiXCR into one record per CDR3 protein. The top ten clones hold approximately 10% of a sample with approximately 660,000 distinct CDR3 sequences, more than 50% of them seen once. No antigen has been assigned to these receptors. Sequencing was carried out using blood. Every receptor here comes from a girl aged 2 to 9 with multiple sclerosis.

The V gene is TRBV20-1, the J gene TRBJ2-7; D gene ambiguous. CDR3 length: 13 residues. The germline gives CDR1 DFQATT, CDR2 SNEGSKA (reference sequence). V dropped 3 bases and J dropped 6 bases, with 15 bases sitting between them. The CDR3 is CSARVQNSAEQYF. The CDR3 coding sequence is TGCAGTGCTAGGGTCCAGAATTCGGCCGAGCAGTACTTC.

This clonotype was observed a few times. V is TRBV7-2 and J is TRBJ1-2; 7 nucleotides line up with TRBD1. After removal of 1 base from V and 4 bases from J, the junction contained 6 bases not matched to a gene. In germline, CDR1 is SGHTA, CDR2 FQGNSA. The CDR3 covers 15 residues. In nucleotides, the CDR3 is TGTGCCAGCAGCTTAGTAGCAGGGGGGACCTATGGCTACACCTTC. Protein product: CASSLVAGGTYGYTF.

This chain connects TRBV5-1 to TRBJ2-2; no definite D call. Germline CDR1 is SGHRS and CDR2 is YFSETQ. This CDR3 contains 13 residues. Deletions cut 4 bases from V and 6 bases from J, with 10 bases between. CDR3 residues: CASSARDAGELFF. The CDR3, as DNA: TGCGCCAGCAGCGCAAGGGATGCCGGGGAGCTGTTTTTT.

The rearrangement uses TRBV6-1 and TRBJ2-7, with 10 positions matching TRBD2. Germline assignment: CDR1 MNHNS and CDR2 SASEGT. V lost 5 bases to trimming and J lost 2 bases; unmatched junction nucleotides: 9. CDR3 size: 16 residues. CDR3 sequence (DNA): TGTGCCAGCAGTTTCCGGACTAGCGGCCTAACCTACGAGCAGTACTTC. Translation gives CASSFRTSGLTYEQYF.

This clonotype has more than one count but fewer than ten. The chain carries TRBV6-5 and TRBJ2-1; 15 bases match TRBD2. V lost 2 bases, J lost 6 bases, and 8 bases stayed unmatched. The CDR3 runs 18 residues. Germline-derived CDR1 and CDR2 are MNHEY and SVGAGI. The CDR3 coding sequence is TGTGCCAGCAGTTACCCGGGACTAGCGGGGGGACCCTCCAATGAGCAGTTCTTC. Its translation is CASSYPGLAGGPSNEQFF.

V is TRBV5-1 and J is TRBJ2-5, with D maybe TRBD1 (5 bases). V gave up 6 bases and J gave up 5 bases, with 23 bases separating them. The CDR3 covers 16 residues. Germline V gene lookup returns CDR1 SGHRS and CDR2 YFSETQ. DNA for the CDR3: TGCGCCAGCACAAAGCAGGGCCGTTACGCTGAGGAGACCCAGTACTTC. Its translation: CASTKQGRYAEETQYF.

This clonotype has just one count. The chain recombines TRBV4-1 with TRBJ2-2, with D unclear. CDR3 length: 14 residues. Germline V gene data show CDR1 as MGHRA and CDR2 as YSYEKL. V gave up 6 bases and J gave up 0 bases, with 8 bases separating them. The CDR3 here is CASRLTSNTGELFF. The CDR3 DNA reads as TGCGCCAGCAGACTCACTTCGAACACCGGGGAGCTGTTTTTT.

The chain carries TRBV4-3 and TRBJ2-3; 9 nucleotides agree with TRBD2. The CDR3 is 16 amino acids. From germline, CDR1 is LGHNA and CDR2 YSLEER. V shed 0 bases and J 4 bases; nucleotides not matched to a gene: 5. The CDR3 coding sequence is TGCGCCAGCAGCCAAGACAGCGGGGGGCTTGCAGATACGCAGTATTTT. Residues: CASSQDSGGLADTQYF.

This rearrangement joins TRBV6-2 or TRBV6-3 to TRBJ2-5; 8 bases are a match to TRBD2. CDR1 MNHEY and CDR2 SVGEGT come from the germline V gene. V lost 6 bases, J lost 0 bases, and 9 bases stayed unmatched. The CDR3 runs to 16 residues. The CDR3 sequence: CASRDSGGRYQETQYF. In DNA, the CDR3 is TGTGCCAGCAGAGACTCAGGCGGGAGGTACCAAGAGACCCAGTACTTC.

The rearrangement links TRBV6-1 to TRBJ2-5; a possible D gene is TRBD2 (6 bases). This CDR3 comprises 15 residues. Germline assignment: CDR1 MNHNS and CDR2 SASEGT. Trimming stripped 6 bases from V and 5 bases from J, with 19 bases between. CDR3 nucleotide sequence: TGTGCCAGCAGCCCACCGCTATTGGGGAGGGAGACCCAGTACTTC. It codes for CASSPPLLGRETQYF.

The V call is TRBV6-5, the J call TRBJ2-1, with TRBD1 identical over 9 bases. Germline CDR1 is MNHEY and CDR2 is SVGAGI. The trim removed 4 bases at V and 4 bases at J, leaving 5 bases unmatched. This CDR3 contains 15 residues. The CDR3 loop is CASSFETGGYNEQFF. The CDR3 coding sequence is TGTGCCAGCAGTTTCGAGACAGGGGGGTACAATGAGCAGTTCTTC.

This chain links TRBV4-3 with TRBJ2-5; the D call may be TRBD1 or TRBD2 (6 bases each). Germline loops: CDR1 LGHNA, CDR2 YSLEER. This CDR3 contains 15 residues. Trimming removed 4 bases at V and 6 bases at J, with 18 bases between. CDR3 in amino acids: CASSLWRGDRQTQYF. The CDR3 coding sequence is TGCGCCAGCAGCCTTTGGAGGGGGGACCGTCAGACCCAGTACTTC.

The rearrangement uses TRBV3-1 and TRBJ2-4, with D possibly being TRBD1 (6 bases). The CDR3 covers 14 residues. Trimming pared 4 bases from V and 6 bases from J, leaving 13 bases between. CDR1 is LGHDT, CDR2 YNNKEL, per germline (reference sequence). Here the CDR3 reads CASSPTDRSNIQYF. CDR3 nucleotide sequence: TGTGCCAGCAGCCCTACCGACAGGTCAAACATTCAGTACTTC.